The rows below give T cell receptor beta chains drawn from one sample of a study of T cells in Graves' hyperthyroidism and ophthalmopathy. One entry per CDR3 protein results from TCRdb running MiXCR on the multiplex PCR reads. The top ten hold about two fifths of the sample, which has about 300,000 distinct CDR3 sequences, roughly 19% seen once. Sequencing was performed on blood. The receptors were gathered from a man aged 50-59 years with Graves' ophthalmopathy. Each CDR3 is given with its conserved first and last residue. Each record gives: D gene, J gene, V gene, clone size, CDR3 protein, CDR3 DNA. The D gene is left open where the match is weak. Only part of the rows carry a size: once, few, many, or a class if the clone is expanded.

D gene: TRBD1; J gene: TRBJ2-1; V gene: TRBV7-9; clone size: many; CDR3 protein: CASNGQALYNEQFF; CDR3 DNA: TGTGCCAGCAACGGACAGGCCCTCTACAATGAGCAGTTCTTC
D gene: TRBD2; J gene: TRBJ2-7; V gene: TRBV20-1; clone size: many; CDR3 protein: CSARGASGSREQYF; CDR3 DNA: TGCAGTGCTAGAGGTGCTAGCGGGTCCCGGGAGCAGTACTTC
D gene: NA; J gene: TRBJ2-2; V gene: TRBV20-1; clone size: many; CDR3 protein: CSATGTVIGELFF; CDR3 DNA: TGCAGTGCTACTGGGACCGTCATCGGGGAGCTGTTTTTT
D gene: NA; J gene: TRBJ2-5; V gene: TRBV12-3/TRBV12-4; clone size: NA; CDR3 protein: CASNRQDRETQYF; CDR3 DNA: TGTGCCAGCAACCGACAGGATAGGGAGACCCAGTACTTC
D gene: NA; J gene: TRBJ1-1; V gene: TRBV7-2; clone size: few; CDR3 protein: CASSLSPGLFWTEAFF; CDR3 DNA: TGTGCCAGCAGCTTAAGCCCCGGGCTCTTCTGGACTGAAGCTTTCTTT
D gene: NA; J gene: TRBJ1-4; V gene: TRBV25-1; clone size: NA; CDR3 protein: CASSAGRGRNEKLFF; CDR3 DNA: TGTGCCAGCAGTGCCGGCAGGGGAAGGAATGAAAAACTGTTTTTT
D gene: TRBD1; J gene: TRBJ2-3; V gene: TRBV2; clone size: many; CDR3 protein: CASSSPGTDNTDTQYF; CDR3 DNA: TGTGCCAGCAGTAGTCCCGGGACAGATAACACAGATACGCAGTATTTT
D gene: TRBD1; J gene: TRBJ1-2; V gene: TRBV27; clone size: few; CDR3 protein: CASSQGQGFNGYTF; CDR3 DNA: TGTGCCAGCAGCCAGGGACAGGGTTTTAATGGCTACACCTTC
D gene: TRBD1; J gene: TRBJ2-1; V gene: TRBV28; clone size: many; CDR3 protein: CASSSDTGGNEQFF; CDR3 DNA: TGTGCCAGCAGTAGCGACACAGGGGGCAATGAGCAGTTCTTC
D gene: NA; J gene: TRBJ2-1; V gene: TRBV12-3/TRBV12-4; clone size: NA; CDR3 protein: CASSLPMDEQFF; CDR3 DNA: TGTGCCAGCAGCCTGCCCATGGATGAGCAGTTCTTC
D gene: NA; J gene: TRBJ2-3; V gene: TRBV5-1; clone size: NA; CDR3 protein: CASSLVGGMMDTQYF; CDR3 DNA: TGCGCCAGCAGCTTGGTGGGAGGTATGATGGATACGCAGTATTTT
D gene: NA; J gene: TRBJ2-7; V gene: TRBV18; clone size: NA; CDR3 protein: CASSPIASVNEQYF; CDR3 DNA: TGTGCCAGCTCACCAATTGCTAGCGTAAACGAGCAGTACTTC
D gene: NA; J gene: TRBJ2-5; V gene: TRBV5-1; clone size: NA; CDR3 protein: CASSLVNVNQETQYF; CDR3 DNA: TGCGCCAGCAGCTTGGTTAACGTCAACCAAGAGACCCAGTACTTC
D gene: TRBD2; J gene: TRBJ2-2; V gene: TRBV28; clone size: few; CDR3 protein: CASSFPTTSGSPGELFF; CDR3 DNA: TGTGCCAGCAGTTTCCCCACGACTAGCGGGAGTCCCGGGGAGCTGTTTTTT
D gene: TRBD1; J gene: TRBJ2-5; V gene: TRBV18; clone size: NA; CDR3 protein: CASSPRQGAGETQYF; CDR3 DNA: TGTGCCAGCTCACCGCGTCAGGGGGCTGGGGAGACCCAGTACTTC
D gene: NA; J gene: TRBJ2-2; V gene: TRBV9; clone size: many; CDR3 protein: CASSVGTLGELFF; CDR3 DNA: TGTGCCAGCAGCGTTGGAACCTTAGGGGAGCTGTTTTTT
D gene: NA; J gene: TRBJ1-6; V gene: TRBV27; clone size: many; CDR3 protein: CASSSRLTPLGSPLHF; CDR3 DNA: TGTGCCAGCAGTTCCCGACTCACCCCGTTAGGTTCACCCCTCCACTTT
D gene: TRBD2; J gene: TRBJ2-1; V gene: TRBV11-3; clone size: many; CDR3 protein: CASSLGGSGSFHEQFF; CDR3 DNA: TGTGCCAGCAGCTTAGGGGGTAGCGGGAGTTTCCATGAGCAGTTCTTC
D gene: TRBD1; J gene: TRBJ2-3; V gene: TRBV7-2; clone size: once; CDR3 protein: CASSIRDRDTDTQYF; CDR3 DNA: TGTGCCAGCAGCATCCGGGACAGGGACACAGATACGCAGTATTTT
D gene: TRBD2; J gene: TRBJ2-2; V gene: TRBV6-1; clone size: NA; CDR3 protein: CASRKGLAGGRGELFF; CDR3 DNA: TGTGCCAGCAGGAAAGGACTAGCGGGAGGGCGAGGGGAGCTGTTTTTT